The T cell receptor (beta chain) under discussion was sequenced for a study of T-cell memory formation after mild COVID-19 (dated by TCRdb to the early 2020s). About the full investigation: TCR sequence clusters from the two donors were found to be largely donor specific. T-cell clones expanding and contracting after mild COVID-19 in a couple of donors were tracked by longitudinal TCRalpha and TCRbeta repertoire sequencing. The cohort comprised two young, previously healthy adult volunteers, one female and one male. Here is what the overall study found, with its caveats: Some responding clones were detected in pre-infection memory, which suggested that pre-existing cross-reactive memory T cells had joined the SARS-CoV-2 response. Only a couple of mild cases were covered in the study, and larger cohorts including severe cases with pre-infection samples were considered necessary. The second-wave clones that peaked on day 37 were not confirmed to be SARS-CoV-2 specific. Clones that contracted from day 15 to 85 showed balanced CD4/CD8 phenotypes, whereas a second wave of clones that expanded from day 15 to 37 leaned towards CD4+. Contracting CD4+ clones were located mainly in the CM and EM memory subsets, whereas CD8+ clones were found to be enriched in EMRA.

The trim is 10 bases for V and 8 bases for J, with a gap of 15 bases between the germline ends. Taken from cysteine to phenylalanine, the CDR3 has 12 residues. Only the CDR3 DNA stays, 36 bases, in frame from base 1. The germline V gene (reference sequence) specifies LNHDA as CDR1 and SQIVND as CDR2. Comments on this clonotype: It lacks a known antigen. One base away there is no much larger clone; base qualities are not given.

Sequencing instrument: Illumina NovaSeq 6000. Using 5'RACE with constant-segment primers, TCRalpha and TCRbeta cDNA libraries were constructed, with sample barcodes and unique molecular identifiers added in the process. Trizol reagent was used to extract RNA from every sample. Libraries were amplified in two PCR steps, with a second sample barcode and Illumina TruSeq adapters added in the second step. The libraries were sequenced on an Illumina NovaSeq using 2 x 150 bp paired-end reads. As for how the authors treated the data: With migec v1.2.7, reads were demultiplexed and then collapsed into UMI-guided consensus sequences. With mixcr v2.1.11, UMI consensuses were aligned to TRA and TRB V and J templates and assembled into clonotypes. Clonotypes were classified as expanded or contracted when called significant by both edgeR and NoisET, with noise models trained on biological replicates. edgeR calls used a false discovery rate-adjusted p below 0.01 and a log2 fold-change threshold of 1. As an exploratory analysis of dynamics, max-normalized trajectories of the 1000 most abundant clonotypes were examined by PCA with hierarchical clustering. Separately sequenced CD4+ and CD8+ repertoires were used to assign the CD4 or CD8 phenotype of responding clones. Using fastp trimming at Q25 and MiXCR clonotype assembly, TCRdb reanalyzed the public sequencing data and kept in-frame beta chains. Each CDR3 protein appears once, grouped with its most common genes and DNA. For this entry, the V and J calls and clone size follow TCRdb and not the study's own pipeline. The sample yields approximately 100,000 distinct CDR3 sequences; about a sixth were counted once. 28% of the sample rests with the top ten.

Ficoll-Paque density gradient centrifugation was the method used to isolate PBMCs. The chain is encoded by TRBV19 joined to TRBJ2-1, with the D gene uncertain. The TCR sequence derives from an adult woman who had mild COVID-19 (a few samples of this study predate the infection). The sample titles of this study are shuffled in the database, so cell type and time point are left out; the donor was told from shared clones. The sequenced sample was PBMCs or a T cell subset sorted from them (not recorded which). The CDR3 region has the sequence CATSRWGHEQFF. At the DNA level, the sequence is TGTGCCACTTCTAGGTGGGGTCATGAGCAGTTCTTC.